This T cell receptor beta chain was observed in a study of shared clonotypes between healthy human individuals. On the study more broadly: The donor group consisted of a couple of women and three men, aged 18 to 49. Points from the study as a whole: The sharing of roughly 5% of naive CD4 clonotypes was seen across a handful of donors.

The germline CDR1 and CDR2 sequences are SGHRS and YFSETQ. V was shortened by 0 bases and J by 4 bases, with 14 bases between the two germline ends. The CDR3 has 15 amino acids. Comment on this clone: Its antigen is currently unknown.

The assay used deep level. Profiled with immunoSEQ multiplex PCR; TCRdb holds only in-frame clones, not every one. The data contain hundreds of thousands of clones, 97% of them singletons. Sequenced input: naive CD4+ T cells sorted from blood. Subset indicated: CD45RA+ positively selected. The rearrangement uses TRBV5-1 and TRBJ2-7; maybe TRBD1 (5 bases). The source of this sequence is a woman aged 30 to 39 in good health. CDR3 loop: CASSLGYPGSYEQYF. In DNA, the CDR3 is TGCGCCAGCAGCTTGGGGTATCCAGGGTCGTACGAGCAGTACTTC.